The 30 T cell receptor beta chains listed next were all sequenced from one sample in a study of OX40 agonist ivuxolimab in advanced cancers. The library relied on the immunoSEQ multiplex PCR assay. What TCRdb holds here is the immuneACCESS table cut down to in-frame rearrangements. Part of the clones is not present; checked against another copy, under half of the missing clones reflect an unresolved V gene, and the others are unexplained. The sample table shows some 35,000 clones, and roughly nine tenths are seen once. Over 8.5% of the sample goes to the ten largest clones. The sequencing here drew on CD4+ or CD8+ T cells sorted from blood, taken in a trial of the OX40 agonist ivuxolimab. The receptors stem from an adult with an advanced solid tumor such as melanoma, head and neck, liver or kidney cancer.

This rearrangement joins TRBV7-9 to TRBJ1-4; TRBD1 matches at 8 bases. CDR1 and CDR2 (germline): SEHNR, FQNEAQ (reference sequence). V dropped 5 bases and J dropped 6; count of bases not matched to a gene: 8. This CDR3 comprises 15 residues. The CDR3: CASSRPGGSYEKLFF. The CDR3 bases are TGTGCCAGCAGCCGCCCAGGGGGCTCGTATGAAAAACTGTTTTTT.

The chain carries TRBV25-1 and TRBJ2-5; D remains ambiguous. Germline CDR1 MGHDK, CDR2 SYGVNS. The CDR3 contains 11 residues. V lost 3 bases, J lost 7 bases, and 6 bases lay in between. The CDR3 nucleotides are TGTGCCAGCAGTGATTGGGGGACCCAGTACTTC. Translating it yields CASSDWGTQYF.

This rearrangement joins TRBV11-1 to TRBJ2-7; D not certain. The CDR3 is 15 amino acids. The V gene lost 1 base and the J gene lost 2 bases, with 12 bases spanning the gap. The germline CDR1 and CDR2 sequences are SGHAT and FQDESV (reference sequence). DNA for the CDR3: TGTGCCAGCAGCTTAGGGCACCTAGGCCCCTACGAGCAGTACTTC. This sequence encodes CASSLGHLGPYEQYF.

This clone has only one observation. This chain connects TRBV6-5 to TRBJ2-1; TRBD2 agrees at 13 bases. CDR3 length: 15 residues. Germline V gives CDR1 MNHEY, CDR2 SVGAGI. V shed 2 bases and J 6 bases; nucleotides not matched to a gene: 1. Here the CDR3 reads CASSYGLAGVNEQFF. The CDR3 DNA is TGTGCCAGCAGTTACGGACTAGCGGGGGTCAATGAGCAGTTCTTC.

The chain is built from TRBV7-2 and TRBJ1-1; no clear D. The CDR3 runs to 14 residues. The V end was cut by 0 bases, the J end by 5 bases, with 10 bases between. From germline, CDR1 is SGHTA and CDR2 FQGNSA. The CDR3 DNA sequence: TGTGCCAGCAGCTTAGCGTCTAGGCCAACTGAAGCTTTCTTT. It codes for CASSLASRPTEAFF. The variable domain in full, completed from reference TRBV7-2 and TRBJ1-1, reads GAGVSQSPSNKVTEKGKDVELRCDPISGHTALYWYRQSLGQGLEFLIYFQGNSAPDKSGLPSDRFSAERTGGSVSTLTIQRTQQEDSAVYLCASSLASRPTEAFFGQGTRLTVV.

The J gene is TRBJ1-3, the V gene TRBV6-5, with D possibly matching TRBD1 (5 bases). The CDR3 is 15 residues long. V was cut by 0 bases and J by 6 bases, with 12 bases left in between. Per germline, CDR1 MNHEY and CDR2 SVGAGI. CDR3 in amino acids: CASSYSWQGQNTIYF. Written as DNA, the CDR3 is TGTGCCAGCAGTTACTCCTGGCAGGGCCAAAACACCATATATTTT.

The chain carries TRBV10-3 and TRBJ2-7, with 9 nucleotides matching TRBD1. The germline CDR1 and CDR2 sequences are ENHRY and SYGVKD. Trimming cost V 0 bases and J 1 base; bases outside gene matches: 4. This CDR3 has 16 amino acids. The CDR3 here is CAISESGQGRSYEQYF. The DNA of the CDR3 is TGTGCCATCAGTGAGTCGGGACAGGGCCGTTCCTACGAGCAGTACTTC.

The chain links TRBV7-8 to TRBJ1-4, with D maybe TRBD1 (6 bases). The germline CDR1 and CDR2 sequences are SGHVS and FQNEAQ. With 5 bases removed from V and 5 bases from J, the gap between germline ends came to 12 bases. There are 14 residues in the CDR3. CDR3 sequence: CASSLRGWNEKLFF. The CDR3 coding sequence is TGTGCCAGCAGCCTCAGGGGCTGGAATGAAAAACTGTTTTTT.

The rearrangement uses TRBV14 and TRBJ1-1; TRBD1 might be the D (6 bases). Per germline, CDR1 SGHDN and CDR2 FVKESK. Between the trimmed V and J ends, which lost 5 bases and 0 bases, there was a span of 16 bases. The CDR3 loop spans 16 amino acids. The CDR3 nucleotides read TGTGCCAGCAGCTTTCAACAGGGATCTATGAACACTGAAGCTTTCTTT. Its translation: CASSFQQGSMNTEAFF.

This chain links TRBV10-3 with TRBJ1-5; weak D call: TRBD1 (6 bases). This CDR3 region has 16 residues. V was trimmed by 2 bases and J by 5 bases, leaving 16 bases between them. In germline, CDR1 is ENHRY, CDR2 SYGVKD. The CDR3 coding sequence is TGTGCCATCAGTGAGGATTGGGCGGCAGGGGATCAGCCCCAGCATTTT. Protein: CAISEDWAAGDQPQHF.

This chain links TRBV4-2 with TRBJ2-1; tentatively, D is TRBD2 (6 bases). CDR3 length: 15 amino acids. The germline V and J ends were trimmed by 1 base and 1 base, with 8 bases remaining between them. Germline assignment: CDR1 LGHNA and CDR2 YNFKEQ. CDR3 sequence (DNA): TGTGCCAGCAGCCAAGCCGGGACTTCCTACAATGAGCAGTTCTTC. Translating gives CASSQAGTSYNEQFF.

Comment on this clone: Distinct nucleotide sequences in the sample also encode this CDR3. The genes are TRBV5-1 and TRBJ2-2, with D possibly TRBD1 on 5 matching bases. Trimming took off 3 bases at V and 5 bases at J, with 11 bases between the two ends. The CDR3 extends over 14 amino acids. Germline V gene data show CDR1 as SGHRS and CDR2 as YFSETQ. For the CDR3, the DNA is TGCGCCAGCAGCTCATCAGGGAATACCGGGGAGCTGTTTTTT. This codes for CASSSSGNTGELFF.

The genes are TRBV29-1 and TRBJ2-1; D call uncertain. This CDR3 has 10 amino acids. V gave up 7 bases and J gave up 8 bases, with 9 bases separating them. CDR1 SQVTM and CDR2 ANQGSEA come from the germline V gene. The CDR3 DNA reads as TGCAGCGCCAACTTCGATGAGCAGTTCTTC. This gives the protein CSANFDEQFF.

This chain connects TRBV4-1 to TRBJ2-3, with TRBD2 matching over 7 bases. J gave up 4 bases and V 4 bases, and 8 bases lay outside the gene matches. The length of the CDR3 is 15 residues. CDR1 MGHRA and CDR2 YSYEKL come from the germline V gene. The CDR3 nucleotides read TGCGCCAGCAGCCCGGGAGGCCAGGGTGCAGATACGCAGTATTTT. Encoded protein: CASSPGGQGADTQYF.

The gene calls are TRBV20-1 and TRBJ2-7; D not resolved. Trimming stripped 4 bases from V and 5 bases from J, with 6 bases between. This CDR3 spans 10 amino acids. The germline V gene encodes CDR1 DFQATT and CDR2 SNEGSKA (reference sequence). Here the CDR3 reads CSAKENEQYF. The CDR3 region has the DNA TGCAGTGCTAAGGAAAACGAGCAGTACTTC.

This clone showed up just once. This chain connects TRBV21-1 to TRBJ2-1. TRBV21-1 constitutes a pseudogene. CDR3 length: 15 residues. CDR3 nucleotides: TGTGCCAGCAGCAAAGTACCCCCCGGGGCAAATGAGCAGTTCTTC. Translating it yields CASSKVPPGANEQFF.

J is TRBJ2-2 and V is TRBV6-4, with 10 bases aligning to TRBD2. V was pared by 5 bases and J by 4 bases, with 7 bases of the junction left unmatched. This CDR3 region has 16 residues. Looked up from germline, CDR1 is MRHNA and CDR2 is SNTAGT. CDR3 DNA sequence: TGTGCCAGCAGTCTGGCTAGCGGGAGTATCACCGGGGAGCTGTTTTTT. This translates into CASSLASGSITGELFF.

The DNA of the CDR3 is TGTGCCAGCTCAGCCGGGAGCACAGATACGCAGTATTTT. Its protein product is CASSAGSTDTQYF. The chain employs TRBV18 and TRBJ2-3; D is ambiguous. Germline-derived CDR1 and CDR2 are KGHSH and LQKENI. V lost 5 bases and J lost 0, with 6 bases in between. This CDR3 region has 13 residues.

The rearrangement joins TRBV7-8 to TRBJ2-3; 13 bases are a match to TRBD2. Germline loops: CDR1 SGHVS, CDR2 FQNEAQ. The CDR3 is 16 amino acids. V lost 4 bases to trimming and J lost 9 bases; unmatched junction nucleotides: 10. DNA of the CDR3: TGTGCCAGCAGCTGGGGACTAGCGGGGCCAAGTGACACGCAGTATTTT. Translating gives CASSWGLAGPSDTQYF.

This chain connects TRBV6-1 to TRBJ1-5; no reliable D call. The CDR3 covers 13 residues. Germline CDR1 MNHNS, CDR2 SASEGT. The V end lost 2 bases, the J end lost 0 bases, and 2 bases lay between the germline ends. CDR3 protein: CASSELSNQPQHF. The CDR3 DNA reads as TGTGCCAGCAGTGAACTTAGCAATCAGCCCCAGCATTTT.

The chain combines TRBV27 with TRBJ1-2; 9 bases match TRBD1. CDR1 and CDR2 (germline): MNHEY, SMNVEV (reference sequence). This CDR3 contains 14 residues. With 6 bases clipped from V and 7 bases from J, the junction kept 9 bases outside the gene matches. CDR3 sequence reads: CASRLRDRAGGYTF. Here the CDR3 DNA reads TGTGCCAGCAGGCTCCGGGACAGGGCAGGTGGCTACACCTTC.

The chain links TRBV2 to TRBJ1-1; 7 bases agree with TRBD1. CDR1 is SNHLY and CDR2 is FYNNEI in the germline V gene. Trimming removed 4 bases from V and 4 bases from J; junction bases left unmatched: 15. The CDR3 extends over 17 amino acids. CDR3 DNA sequence: TGTGCCAGCAGTGGGATACCGGGACAGATTTCGACCACTGAAGCTTTCTTT. It encodes CASSGIPGQISTTEAFF. Together with reference TRBV2 and TRBJ1-1, the CDR3 gives the full variable domain: EPEVTQTPSHQVTQMGQEVILRCVPISNHLYFYWYRQILGQKVEFLVSFYNNEISEKSEIFDDQFSVERPDGSNFTLKIRSTKLEDSAMYFCASSGIPGQISTTEAFFGQGTRLTVV.

The chain links TRBV5-1 to TRBJ1-2; 7 positions match TRBD1. Unmatched junction bases numbered 10, after V lost 4 bases and J lost 4 bases. The germline CDR1 and CDR2 sequences are SGHRS and YFSETQ. The CDR3 sequence is 15 residues long. CDR3: CASSRNRGEGYGYTF. The CDR3 DNA sequence: TGCGCCAGCAGCCGTAACAGGGGAGAAGGCTATGGCTACACCTTC.

Comment on this clone: The sample contains more than one DNA sequence encoding this CDR3. The rearrangement joins TRBV7-8 to TRBJ1-5, with 7 positions matching TRBD1. CDR1 and CDR2 (germline): SGHVS, FQNEAQ. The J segment lost 2 bases and the V segment lost 1 base, leaving 2 bases of the junction unmatched. The CDR3 length is 15 residues. The CDR3 loop reads CASSLVGTGNQPQHF. The CDR3 DNA reads TGTGCCAGCAGCTTAGTTGGGACAGGCAATCAGCCCCAGCATTTT.

This clone was observed a handful of times. V and J are TRBV19 and TRBJ1-2; D possibly corresponds to TRBD1 (6 bases). The germline V and J ends were trimmed by 6 bases and 5 bases, with 13 bases remaining between them. The germline gives CDR1 LNHDA, CDR2 SQIVND (reference sequence). There are 13 residues in the CDR3. The CDR3 region has the DNA TGTGCCAGTAGAATGACAGGCGTGTATGGCTACACCTTC. This codes for CASRMTGVYGYTF.

This rearrangement joins TRBV4-3 to TRBJ1-1; weak D call: TRBD1 (5 bases). Trimming shortened V by 1 base and J by 5 bases, and 8 bases separated the two germline ends. Germline values: CDR1 LGHNA, CDR2 YSLEER. CDR3 length equals 13 residues. CDR3 in amino acids: CASSQGGNTEAFF. The CDR3, as DNA: TGCGCCAGCAGCCAAGGGGGGAATACTGAAGCTTTCTTT.

The chain carries TRBV28 and TRBJ1-1, with no clear D. The CDR3 is 16 residues long. V was pared by 5 bases and J by 0 bases, with 16 bases between. Germline CDR1 MDHEN, CDR2 SYDVKM. The CDR3 here is CASSTQNFLVNTEAFF. CDR3 nucleotides: TGTGCCAGCAGTACCCAGAATTTTCTTGTGAACACTGAAGCTTTCTTT.

The chain has TRBV9 and TRBJ1-1; maybe TRBD1 (6 bases). The CDR3 loop spans 15 amino acids. CDR1 and CDR2 (germline): SGDLS, YYNGEE. The germline V and J ends were trimmed by 0 bases and 1 base, with 10 bases remaining between them. CDR3 in DNA: TGTGCCAGCAGCGTAGCCGGCAGGGGGAACACTGAAGCTTTCTTT. Its protein is CASSVAGRGNTEAFF.

V usage is TRBV7-6 and J usage is TRBJ2-3, with TRBD2 matching 8 bases. The CDR3 extends over 16 amino acids. The trim removed 5 bases at V and 1 base at J, leaving 8 bases unmatched. CDR1 and CDR2 (germline): SGHVS, FNYEAQ. CDR3 in amino acids: CASSTGGGSGTDTQYF. The CDR3 bases are TGTGCCAGCAGCACCGGGGGGGGGAGTGGCACAGATACGCAGTATTTT.

This chain's CDR3 is CACPTSSGNTIYF. The CDR3 nucleotides are TGTGCCTGCCCCACGAGCTCTGGAAACACCATATATTTT. This chain joins TRBV30 and TRBJ1-3; D not resolved. From germline, CDR1 is GTSNPN and CDR2 SVGIG (reference sequence). With 6 bases removed from V and 0 bases from J, the gap between germline ends came to 9 bases. The length of the CDR3 is 13 residues.